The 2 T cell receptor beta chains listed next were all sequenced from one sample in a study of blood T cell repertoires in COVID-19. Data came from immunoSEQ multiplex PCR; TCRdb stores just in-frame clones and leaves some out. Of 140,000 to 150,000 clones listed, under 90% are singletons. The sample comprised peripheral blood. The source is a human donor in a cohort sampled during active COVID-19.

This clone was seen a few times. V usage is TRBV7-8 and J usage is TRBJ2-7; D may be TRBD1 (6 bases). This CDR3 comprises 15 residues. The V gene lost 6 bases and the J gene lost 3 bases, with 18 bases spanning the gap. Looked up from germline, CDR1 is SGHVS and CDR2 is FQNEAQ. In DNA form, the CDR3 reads TGTGCCAGCAGACCAAACGGGGACATAGGCTACGAGCAGTACTTC. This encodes CASRPNGDIGYEQYF.

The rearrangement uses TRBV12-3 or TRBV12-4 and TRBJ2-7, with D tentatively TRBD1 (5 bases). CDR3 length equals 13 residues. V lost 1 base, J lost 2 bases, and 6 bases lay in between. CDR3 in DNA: TGTGCCAGCAGTTTAGTCAGGGCCTACGAGCAGTACTTC. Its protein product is CASSLVRAYEQYF.